This TCR beta chain was profiled in a study of shared clonotypes between healthy human individuals. Study summary: CD4 naive cells filled three plates per donor, CD4 memory three, CD8 naive two and CD8 memory one.

Details on this clone: Its specificity is not known.

Looked up from germline, CDR1 is SQVTM and CDR2 is ANQGSEA. Trimming removed 0 bases from V and 1 base from J, with 19 bases in between. The CDR3 spans 18 residues. Evenly divided among several immunoSEQ plates was the genomic DNA of each subset. Original processing notes: Filtering differed, since immunoSEQ gave only junction sequences and no quality scores. Measured with immunoSEQ multiplex PCR; TCRdb has only the in-frame clones, and not every one. The V and J calls and clone size come from that table; D and trimming were worked out from the DNA. The sample includes hundreds of thousands of clones, around 92% of them seen just once. Naive CD8 cells lacked CD45RO and underwent positive selection for CCR7, leaving out terminally differentiated effector memory CD45RA+ cells. Regarding the study as a whole: Relative to their counterparts shared across all four donors, non-shared clonotypes exhibited diminished generation probabilities.

What was sequenced was naive CD8+ T cells sorted from blood. The receptor comes from a man in his thirties or forties in good health. The chain links TRBV29-1 to TRBJ2-4, with D possibly matching TRBD1 (5 bases). The CDR3 is CSVEDRWAGKEAKNIQYF. In DNA, the CDR3 is TGCAGCGTTGAAGATCGTTGGGCAGGGAAGGAGGCCAAAAACATTCAGTACTTC.